What follows is one TCR beta chain and its context. These data come from a study of cytomegalovirus exposure and HLA in healthy donors. Method: immunoSEQ multiplex PCR; TCRdb's copy keeps in-frame clones and lacks some. Of about 220,000 clones listed, approximately 90% are singletons. The CDR3 consists of 13 residues. CDR1 and CDR2 from the germline V gene are MDHEN and SYDVKM. V was clipped by 4 bases and J by 12 bases, with 18 bases between them. The receptor comes from a woman aged 18-30 years in good health and CMV-seronegative. V usage is TRBV28 and J usage is TRBJ1-2; unclear D gene. Sequenced sample: PBMCs. CDR3 coding DNA: TGTGCCAGCAGTTCCGCCCCAGAGGGTCTCCACACCTTC. This encodes CASSSAPEGLHTF.